The clone carrying this T cell receptor (beta chain) has just a few counts. Its antigen remains unidentified. These data originate in a study of response to subunit inactivated influenza vaccine. General study results and limits: Few new T cells, the authors suggested, are recruited by each seasonal influenza vaccination.

MiXCR, run by TCRdb on the RT-PCR reads, gives a single entry per CDR3 protein. This sample has under 800,000 distinct CDR3 sequences, with about 14% found just once. The V segment lost 1 base and the J segment 5 bases; nucleotides outside the gene matches: 10. From germline, CDR1 is SEHNR and CDR2 FQNEAQ (reference sequence). The CDR3 covers 16 residues. Sequencing used PBMCs from blood, obtained 14 to 15 days before vaccination. The sequence came from a man aged 45-60 years who received an inactivated influenza vaccine. The chain joins TRBV7-9 to TRBJ2-5; the match to TRBD1 covers 7 bases. The CDR3 protein is CASSLGAWDSYETQYF. The CDR3 DNA is TGTGCCAGCAGCTTAGGGGCCTGGGACAGTTACGAGACCCAGTACTTC.